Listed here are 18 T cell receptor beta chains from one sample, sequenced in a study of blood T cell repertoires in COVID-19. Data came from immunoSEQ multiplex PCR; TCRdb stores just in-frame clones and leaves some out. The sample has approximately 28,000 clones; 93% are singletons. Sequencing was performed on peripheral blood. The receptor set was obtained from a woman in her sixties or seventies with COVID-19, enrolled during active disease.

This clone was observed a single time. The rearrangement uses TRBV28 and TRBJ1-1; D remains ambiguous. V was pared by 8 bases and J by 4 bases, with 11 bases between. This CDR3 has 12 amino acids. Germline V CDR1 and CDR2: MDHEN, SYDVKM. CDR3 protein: CASELTGTEAFF. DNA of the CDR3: TGTGCCAGCGAACTTACGGGCACTGAAGCTTTCTTT.

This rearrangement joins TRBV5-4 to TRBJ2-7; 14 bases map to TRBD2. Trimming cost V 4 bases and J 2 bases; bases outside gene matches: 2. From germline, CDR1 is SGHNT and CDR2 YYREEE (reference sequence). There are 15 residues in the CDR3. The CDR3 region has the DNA TGTGCCAGCAGCGCGGGACTAGCGGGAGCCTACGAGCAGTACTTC. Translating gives CASSAGLAGAYEQYF.

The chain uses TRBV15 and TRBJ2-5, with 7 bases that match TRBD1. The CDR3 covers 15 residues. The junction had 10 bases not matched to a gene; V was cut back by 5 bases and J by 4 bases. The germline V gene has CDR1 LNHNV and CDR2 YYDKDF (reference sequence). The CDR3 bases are TGTGCCACCAGCGGGAGACAGGGTTACTCAGAGACCCAGTACTTC. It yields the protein CATSGRQGYSETQYF.

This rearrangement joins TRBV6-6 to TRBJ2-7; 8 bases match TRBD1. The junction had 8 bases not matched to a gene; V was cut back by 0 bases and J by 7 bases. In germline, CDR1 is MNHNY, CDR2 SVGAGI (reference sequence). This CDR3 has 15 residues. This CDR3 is CASSYSMDRAFEQYF. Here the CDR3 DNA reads TGTGCCAGCAGTTACTCGATGGACAGGGCTTTTGAGCAGTACTTC.

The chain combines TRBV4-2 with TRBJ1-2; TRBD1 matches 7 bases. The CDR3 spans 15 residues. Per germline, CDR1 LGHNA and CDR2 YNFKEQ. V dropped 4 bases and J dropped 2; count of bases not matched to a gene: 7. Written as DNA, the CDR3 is TGTGCCAGCAGCCGAATATGGACAGGAAACTATGGCTACACCTTC. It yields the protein CASSRIWTGNYGYTF.

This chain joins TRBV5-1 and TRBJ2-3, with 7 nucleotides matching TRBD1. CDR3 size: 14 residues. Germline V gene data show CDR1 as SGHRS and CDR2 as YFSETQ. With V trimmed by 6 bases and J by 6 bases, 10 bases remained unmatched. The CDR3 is CASKQGQRIDTQYF. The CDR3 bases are TGCGCCAGCAAGCAGGGACAGAGGATTGATACGCAGTATTTT. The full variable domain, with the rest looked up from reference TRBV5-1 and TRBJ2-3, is KAGVTQTPRYLIKTRGQQVTLSCSPISGHRSVSWYQQTPGQGLQFLFEYFSETQRNKGNFPGRFSGRQFSNSRSEMNVSTLELGDSALYLCASKQGQRIDTQYFGPGTRLTVL.

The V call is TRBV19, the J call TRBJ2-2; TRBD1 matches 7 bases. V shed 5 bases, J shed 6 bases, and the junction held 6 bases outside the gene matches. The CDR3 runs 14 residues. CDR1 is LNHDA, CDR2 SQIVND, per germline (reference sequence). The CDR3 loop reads CASSFTGASGELFF. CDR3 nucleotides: TGTGCCAGTAGTTTTACAGGGGCCTCCGGGGAGCTGTTTTTT.

CDR3 nucleotide sequence: TGTGCCAGCAGTTTCGGGACAGTGAACACTGAAGCTTTCTTT. Its translation is CASSFGTVNTEAFF. The chain recombines TRBV28 with TRBJ1-1; 7 bases agree with TRBD1. Germline-derived CDR1 and CDR2 are MDHEN and SYDVKM. This CDR3 has 14 residues. J was trimmed by 0 bases and V by 3 bases; bases with no gene match: 1.

DNA of the CDR3: TGCGCCAGCAGCCACCGACTAGCGGGAAGCGAGCAGTACTTC. Its translation is CASSHRLAGSEQYF. The chain combines TRBV4-1 with TRBJ2-7; 11 bases match TRBD2. The CDR3 sequence is 14 residues long. CDR1 and CDR2 from the germline V gene are MGHRA and YSYEKL. V shed 3 bases and J 6 bases; nucleotides not matched to a gene: 4.

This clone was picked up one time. The CDR3 spells CAISEAGGLSAEAFF. In DNA, the CDR3 is TGTGCCATCAGTGAGGCAGGGGGTTTGTCTGCTGAAGCTTTCTTT. J is TRBJ1-1 and V is TRBV10-3; 7 bases align to TRBD1. CDR1 ENHRY and CDR2 SYGVKD come from the germline V gene. The CDR3 consists of 15 residues. The J segment lost 6 bases and the V segment lost 2 bases, leaving 9 bases of the junction unmatched.

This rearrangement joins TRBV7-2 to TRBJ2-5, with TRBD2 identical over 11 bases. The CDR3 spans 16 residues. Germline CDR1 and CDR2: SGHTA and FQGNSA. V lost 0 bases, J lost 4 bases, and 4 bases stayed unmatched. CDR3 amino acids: CASSLALSGRVETQYF. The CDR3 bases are TGTGCCAGCAGCTTAGCCCTTAGCGGGAGGGTAGAGACCCAGTACTTC.

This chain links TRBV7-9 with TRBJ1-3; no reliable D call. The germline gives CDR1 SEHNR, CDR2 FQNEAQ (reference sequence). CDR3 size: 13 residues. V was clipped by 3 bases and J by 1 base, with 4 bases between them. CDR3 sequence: CASSFYSGNTIYF. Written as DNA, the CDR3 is TGTGCCAGCAGCTTTTATTCTGGAAACACCATATATTTT.

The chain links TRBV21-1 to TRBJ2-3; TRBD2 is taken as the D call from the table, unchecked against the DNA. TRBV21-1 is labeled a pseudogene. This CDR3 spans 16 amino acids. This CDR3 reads CASSPNWRRATDTQYF. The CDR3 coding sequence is TGTGCCAGCAGTCCAAACTGGCGGCGGGCCACAGATACGCAGTATTTT.

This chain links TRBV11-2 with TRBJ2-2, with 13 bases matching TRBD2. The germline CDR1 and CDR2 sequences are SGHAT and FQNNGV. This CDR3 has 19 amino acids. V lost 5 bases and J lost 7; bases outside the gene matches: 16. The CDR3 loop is CASSPRGLAGESRNGELFF. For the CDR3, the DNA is TGTGCCAGCAGCCCGCGAGGACTAGCGGGAGAAAGTCGGAACGGGGAGCTGTTTTTT.

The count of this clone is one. The CDR3 DNA reads TGCGCCAGCATGACCGGGACAGGGGGCGAAAAACTGTTTTTT. Translation: CASMTGTGGEKLFF. This sequence joins TRBV23-1 and TRBJ1-4; TRBD1 agrees at 12 bases. TRBV23-1 is an open reading frame whose function is uncertain. V lost 7 bases and J lost 8; bases outside the gene matches: 5. This CDR3 has 14 residues.

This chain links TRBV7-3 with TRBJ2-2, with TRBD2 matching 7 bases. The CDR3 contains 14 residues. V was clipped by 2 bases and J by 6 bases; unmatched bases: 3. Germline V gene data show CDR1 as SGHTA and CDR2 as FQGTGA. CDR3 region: CASSLGDYAGELFF. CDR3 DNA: TGTGCCAGCAGCTTAGGGGACTATGCCGGGGAGCTGTTTTTT.

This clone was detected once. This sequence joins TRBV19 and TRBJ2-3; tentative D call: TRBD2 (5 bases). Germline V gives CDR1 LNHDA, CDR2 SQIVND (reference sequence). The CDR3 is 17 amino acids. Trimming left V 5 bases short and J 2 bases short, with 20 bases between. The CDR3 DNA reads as TGTGCCAGTAGTCCCAGGATTGGAGGTAGGGTCACAGATACGCAGTATTTT. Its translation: CASSPRIGGRVTDTQYF.

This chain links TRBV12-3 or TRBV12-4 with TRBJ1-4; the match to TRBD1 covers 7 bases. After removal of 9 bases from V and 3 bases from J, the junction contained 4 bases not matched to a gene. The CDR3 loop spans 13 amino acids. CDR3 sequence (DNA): TGTGCCAGTGCCACAGGGGCTAATGAAAAACTGTTTTTT. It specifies CASATGANEKLFF.